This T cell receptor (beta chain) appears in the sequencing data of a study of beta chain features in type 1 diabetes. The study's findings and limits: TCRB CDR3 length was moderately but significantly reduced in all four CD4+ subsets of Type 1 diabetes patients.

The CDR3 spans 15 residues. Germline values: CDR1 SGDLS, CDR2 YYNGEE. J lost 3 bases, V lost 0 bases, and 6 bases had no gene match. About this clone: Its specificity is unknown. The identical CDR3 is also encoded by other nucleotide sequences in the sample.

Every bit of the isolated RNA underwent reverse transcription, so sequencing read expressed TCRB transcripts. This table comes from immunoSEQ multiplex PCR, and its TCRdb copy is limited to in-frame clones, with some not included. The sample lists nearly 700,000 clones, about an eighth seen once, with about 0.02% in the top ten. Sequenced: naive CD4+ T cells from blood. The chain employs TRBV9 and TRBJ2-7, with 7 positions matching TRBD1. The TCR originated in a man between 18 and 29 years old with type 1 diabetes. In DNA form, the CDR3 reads TGTGCCAGCAGCGTAGCTGGAGACAGGGTCTACGAGCAGTACTTC. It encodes CASSVAGDRVYEQYF.